Presented here are 20 T cell receptor beta chains from one specimen sequenced in a study of T-cell memory formation after mild COVID-19. TCRdb re-called the 5' RACE reads through MiXCR, storing one row per CDR3 protein. The repertoire includes about 200,000 distinct CDR3 sequences, around 16% of them detected once, and around 2% sits in the top ten. Sequenced sample: PBMCs or a T cell subset sorted from them (not recorded which). The receptors derive from an adult woman who had mild COVID-19 (a few samples of this study predate the infection). Cell type and time point are not known.

This clonotype was seen more than once but under ten times. The gene calls are TRBV5-1 and TRBJ2-1; 12 bases line up with TRBD2. Per germline, CDR1 SGHRS and CDR2 YFSETQ. The CDR3 runs to 15 residues. V was clipped by 1 base and J by 7 bases; unmatched bases: 3. The CDR3 DNA is TGCGCCAGCAGCTTGATGACTAGCGGGAGAAATGAGCAGTTCTTC. It translates to CASSLMTSGRNEQFF. Using reference TRBV5-1 and TRBJ2-1 for the parts outside the CDR3, the full variable domain is KAGVTQTPRYLIKTRGQQVTLSCSPISGHRSVSWYQQTPGQGLQFLFEYFSETQRNKGNFPGRFSGRQFSNSRSEMNVSTLELGDSALYLCASSLMTSGRNEQFFGPGTRLTVL.

The rearrangement uses TRBV24-1 and TRBJ2-2; no firm D call. CDR3 size: 17 residues. The V gene's germline CDR1 is KGHDR and CDR2 SFDVKD. The germline V and J ends were trimmed by 3 bases and 2 bases, with 15 bases remaining between them. CDR3 residues: CATSDAPSPQNTGELFF. In DNA, the CDR3 is TGTGCCACCAGTGATGCGCCTAGTCCCCAAAACACCGGGGAGCTGTTTTTT.

This clonotype was counted many times. The genes are TRBV5-1 and TRBJ2-7; no reliable D call. Trimming took off 1 base at V and 8 bases at J, with 16 bases between the two ends. Germline V gene sequence: CDR1 SGHRS, CDR2 YFSETQ. The CDR3 runs 14 residues. The CDR3 here is CASSLLSAYDQQYF. The CDR3 DNA reads TGCGCCAGCAGCTTGCTGTCAGCCTACGACCAGCAGTACTTC.

The chain combines TRBV5-1 with TRBJ2-1; D possibly corresponds to TRBD1 (6 bases). Germline CDR1 is SGHRS and CDR2 is YFSETQ. V was trimmed by 1 base and J by 2 bases, leaving 10 bases between them. The CDR3 extends over 15 amino acids. The CDR3 loop is CASSLRQATYNEQFF. CDR3 nucleotide sequence: TGCGCCAGCAGCTTGCGACAGGCGACCTACAATGAGCAGTTCTTC.

This clonotype has just a few counts. The V call is TRBV3-1, the J call TRBJ2-3; no reliable D call. Germline loops: CDR1 LGHDT, CDR2 YNNKEL (reference sequence). Trimming stripped 0 bases from V and 7 bases from J, with 17 bases between. CDR3 length: 16 amino acids. CDR3 sequence: CASSQDLGRIENTQYF. The DNA for the CDR3 is TGTGCCAGCAGCCAAGATCTCGGCAGGATTGAGAATACGCAGTATTTT.

This clonotype was detected ten times or more. The V call is TRBV7-9, the J call TRBJ2-1; tentative D call: TRBD1 (6 bases). V was trimmed by 0 bases and J by 0 bases, leaving 9 bases between them. Germline loops: CDR1 SEHNR, CDR2 FQNEAQ (reference sequence). This CDR3 contains 16 residues. CDR3 residues: CASSLAGQSSYNEQFF. The CDR3 DNA follows: TGTGCCAGCAGCTTAGCGGGACAAAGCTCCTACAATGAGCAGTTCTTC.

The chain links TRBV6-5 to TRBJ2-7; D possibly corresponds to TRBD1 (5 bases). Trimming took off 4 bases at V and 4 bases at J, with 8 bases between the two ends. Germline CDR1 MNHEY, CDR2 SVGAGI. The CDR3 has 12 amino acids. The CDR3 nucleotides are TGTGCCAGCAGTTCCAGGGTGTACGAGCAGTACTTC. Its protein product is CASSSRVYEQYF.

This sequence joins TRBV11-2 and TRBJ2-1; the D is unclear. CDR3 size: 15 residues. Germline V gene data show CDR1 as SGHAT and CDR2 as FQNNGV. Between the trimmed V and J ends, which lost 0 bases and 7 bases, there was a span of 13 bases. The CDR3 nucleotides are TGTGCCAGCAGCTTAGAGACCACGGTTGGGAATGAGCAGTTCTTC. It is translated as CASSLETTVGNEQFF.

The chain carries TRBV12-3 or TRBV12-4 and TRBJ1-6; 8 nucleotides line up with TRBD1. The CDR3 totals 15 residues. The V and J ends lost 0 bases and 7 bases, in that order; junction bases with no gene match: 2. The CDR3 coding sequence is TGTGCCAGCAGTTTAGCGAACAGGGGGAATTCACCCCTCCACTTT. It translates to CASSLANRGNSPLHF.

The table lists this clonotype with many counts. The chain employs TRBV5-1 and TRBJ1-1; no definite D call. Germline V gene data show CDR1 as SGHRS and CDR2 as YFSETQ. Trimming stripped 0 bases from V and 0 bases from J, with 3 bases between. The CDR3 covers 13 residues. CDR3 nucleotide sequence: TGCGCCAGCAGCTTGGTGGTGAACACTGAAGCTTTCTTT. Protein: CASSLVVNTEAFF.

The chain links TRBV6-5 to TRBJ2-3, with 7 bases lining up with TRBD1. The CDR3 is made up of 13 amino acids. CDR1 is MNHEY and CDR2 is SVGAGI in the germline V gene. Germline trimming cut 7 bases from V and 3 bases from J; bases unmatched to any gene: 4. The CDR3 region is CASKGAGTDTQYF. CDR3 coding DNA: TGTGCCAGCAAGGGGGCAGGGACAGATACGCAGTATTTT.

This chain joins TRBV24-1 and TRBJ1-1, with 10 bases identical to TRBD1. The length of the CDR3 is 15 residues. Germline V CDR1 and CDR2: KGHDR, SFDVKD. The junction had 5 bases not matched to a gene; V was cut back by 4 bases and J by 4 bases. The CDR3 loop reads CATSDTGQGSTEAFF. CDR3 nucleotide sequence: TGTGCCACCAGTGACACGGGACAGGGGTCCACTGAAGCTTTCTTT.

This clonotype came up a few times. The chain joins TRBV12-3 or TRBV12-4 to TRBJ2-7, with 7 bases that match TRBD1. With 3 bases clipped from V and 2 bases from J, the junction kept 7 bases outside the gene matches. The CDR3 covers 15 residues. In DNA form, the CDR3 reads TGTGCCAGCAGTTTGTTTCGGGACAGCACCTACGAGCAGTACTTC. As protein: CASSLFRDSTYEQYF.

This clonotype was counted between two and nine times. The chain links TRBV7-6 to TRBJ2-3; D is unclear. The germline V gene encodes CDR1 SGHVS and CDR2 FNYEAQ. V gave up 10 bases and J gave up 1 base, with 15 bases separating them. The CDR3 contains 14 residues. CDR3 sequence (DNA): TGTGCCACGACCCGGGCTTGGGGCACAGATACGCAGTATTTT. It specifies CATTRAWGTDTQYF.

This clonotype came up many times. The genes are TRBV12-3 or TRBV12-4 and TRBJ1-5, with unresolved D. Between the trimmed V and J ends, which lost 3 bases and 2 bases, there was a span of 5 bases. The CDR3 runs 13 residues. Written as DNA, the CDR3 is TGTGCCAGCAGTTTTCAGGGCAATCAGCCCCAGCATTTT. Its translation: CASSFQGNQPQHF.

About this clonotype: The CDR3 does not end in the conserved phenylalanine or tryptophan, so this is likely a read error. This chain connects TRBV24-1 to TRBJ2-5, with 11 positions matching TRBD2. CDR1 is KGHDR, CDR2 SFDVKD, per germline. The CDR3 consists of 16 residues. V dropped 1 base and J dropped 4; count of bases not matched to a gene: 4. CDR3 amino acids: CATSDFGLAGGETQYL. The CDR3 nucleotides are TGTGCCACCAGTGATTTCGGGCTAGCGGGAGGAGAGACCCAGTACTTA.

J is TRBJ2-7 and V is TRBV5-1, with 7 positions matching TRBD1. CDR1 is SGHRS, CDR2 YFSETQ, per germline. This CDR3 comprises 15 residues. V gave up 4 bases and J gave up 3 bases; unmatched junction bases: 10. CDR3 loop: CASSLIDREGYEQYF. The CDR3, as DNA: TGCGCCAGCAGCCTGATCGACAGGGAAGGCTACGAGCAGTACTTC.

The chain is built from TRBV5-1 and TRBJ1-1; D gene unclear. This CDR3 spans 13 amino acids. CDR1 is SGHRS and CDR2 is YFSETQ in the germline V gene. The V gene lost 4 bases and the J gene lost 11 bases, with 18 bases spanning the gap. The CDR3 DNA follows: TGCGCCAGCAGCCCAACAGAATCCCCCCCGGCTTTCTTT. Translating gives CASSPTESPPAFF.

For the CDR3, the DNA is TGTGCCAGCAGCGACCGGGGTCGGGTGGGGGAGACCCAGTACTTC. Its protein product is CASSDRGRVGETQYF. This chain uses TRBV5-5 with TRBJ2-5, with D maybe TRBD2 (5 bases). With 4 bases removed from V and 5 bases from J, the gap between germline ends came to 18 bases. The CDR3 has 15 amino acids. In germline, CDR1 is SGHKS, CDR2 YYEKEE (reference sequence).

The chain has TRBV10-3 and TRBJ1-2, with D unresolved. CDR3 length: 13 amino acids. Germline CDR1 ENHRY, CDR2 SYGVKD. V was cut by 3 bases and J by 6 bases, with 11 bases left in between. The CDR3 nucleotides are TGTGCCATCAGTGAAGGGCCTGGGCATGGCTACACCTTC. Translation: CAISEGPGHGYTF.